The 28 T cell receptor beta chains below come from one sample, sequenced in a study of T cell repertoires in cytomegalovirus infection (dated by TCRdb to about 2019). The reads were generated on an Illumina HiSeq 1500. TCRdb reprocessed the public reads (quality trimming at Q25 with fastp, clone calling with MiXCR) and kept in-frame beta chains. A single entry per CDR3 protein holds the most common genes and DNA from its merged rows. The sample contains around 490,000 distinct CDR3 sequences, about a quarter of them found a single time. The top ten clones comprise roughly 13% of the sample. Sample: PBMCs. The receptors derive from a human donor in good health (CMV status not recorded). Some clones in this sample may be carry-over from other donors' samples.

The chain is built from TRBV2 and TRBJ2-3, with TRBD2 as a possible D gene (5 bases). With 5 bases removed from V and 6 bases from J, the gap between germline ends came to 12 bases. The CDR3 covers 13 residues. Per germline, CDR1 SNHLY and CDR2 FYNNEI. The CDR3 DNA is TGTGCCAGCAGTCGGGAAATGAGCGATACGCAGTATTTT. The encoded protein is CASSREMSDTQYF.

This sequence joins TRBV20-1 and TRBJ2-5; 8 bases match TRBD2. After removal of 0 bases from V and 5 bases from J, the junction contained 11 bases not matched to a gene. The CDR3 sequence is 16 residues long. CDR1 DFQATT and CDR2 SNEGSKA come from the germline V gene (reference sequence). The CDR3 coding sequence is TGCAGTGCTAGAGATCTCCGGGAGGGCCGGGTGGAGACCCAGTACTTC. It codes for CSARDLREGRVETQYF.

This clonotype has just a few counts. V is TRBV12-3 or TRBV12-4 and J is TRBJ1-1; D unclear. The CDR3 sequence is 12 residues long. V was pared by 7 bases and J by 1 base, with 7 bases between. DNA of the CDR3: TGTGCCAGCAAGCGGTCGAACACTGAAGCTTTCTTT. Protein sequence: CASKRSNTEAFF.

This clonotype was found a few times. The chain combines TRBV7-8 with TRBJ2-2, with 9 bases fitting TRBD1. CDR3 length equals 18 residues. Germline assignment: CDR1 SGHVS and CDR2 FQNEAQ. The J segment lost 3 bases and the V segment lost 2 bases, leaving 10 bases of the junction unmatched. CDR3 amino acids: CASSLRDRARRDTGELFF. DNA of the CDR3: TGTGCCAGCAGCTTAAGGGACAGGGCCAGGAGGGACACCGGGGAGCTGTTTTTT.

V usage is TRBV7-9 and J usage is TRBJ1-3, with D unclear. Trimming pared 5 bases from V and 1 base from J, leaving 12 bases between. Germline CDR1 SEHNR, CDR2 FQNEAQ (reference sequence). This CDR3 is built from 15 residues. The CDR3 spells CASSPTIGSGNTIYF. The DNA for the CDR3 is TGTGCCAGCAGCCCGACGATTGGGTCTGGAAACACCATATATTTT.

This clonotype was seen a single time. The genes are TRBV12-3 or TRBV12-4 and TRBJ2-6, with 7 bases that match TRBD1. The CDR3 totals 20 residues. The ends lost 3 bases at V and 2 bases at J; junction bases unmatched: 16. This CDR3 is CASSFRSGTATLTGANVLTF. The DNA for the CDR3 is TGTGCCAGCAGTTTCCGTTCCGGGACAGCCACCCTTACTGGGGCCAACGTCCTGACTTTC.

This clonotype was seen only a few times. The chain has TRBV28 and TRBJ1-6; D unclear. CDR1 is MDHEN, CDR2 SYDVKM, per germline. V was trimmed by 4 bases and J by 7 bases, leaving 14 bases between them. The CDR3 spans 15 residues. The CDR3 is CASSSSGVQNSPLHF. CDR3 DNA: TGTGCCAGCAGTTCCTCCGGGGTTCAAAATTCACCCCTCCACTTT.

The chain joins TRBV15 to TRBJ2-3, with 9 nucleotides matching TRBD2. In germline, CDR1 is LNHNV, CDR2 YYDKDF (reference sequence). CDR3 length: 16 amino acids. With 3 bases clipped from V and 5 bases from J, the junction kept 9 bases outside the gene matches. The CDR3, as DNA: TGTGCCACCAGCAGTAGCGGGAGAGGTCTGGTAGATACGCAGTATTTT. Protein: CATSSSGRGLVDTQYF.

This clonotype was found a few times. The genes are TRBV7-2 and TRBJ2-5; perhaps TRBD1 as D (5 bases). CDR3 size: 15 residues. The germline gives CDR1 SGHTA, CDR2 FQGNSA. The V gene lost 6 bases and the J gene lost 0 bases, with 14 bases spanning the gap. The CDR3 loop reads CASSSGGQDQETQYF. CDR3 sequence (DNA): TGTGCCAGCAGTTCAGGTGGACAAGACCAAGAGACCCAGTACTTC. Full variable domain (outside the CDR3, taken from reference TRBV7-2 and TRBJ2-5): GAGVSQSPSNKVTEKGKDVELRCDPISGHTALYWYRQSLGQGLEFLIYFQGNSAPDKSGLPSDRFSAERTGGSVSTLTIQRTQQEDSAVYLCASSSGGQDQETQYFGPGTRLLVL.

The rearrangement uses TRBV12-3 or TRBV12-4 and TRBJ2-3; 14 bases map to TRBD2. V lost 5 bases, J lost 5 bases, and 6 bases stayed unmatched. The CDR3 has 16 residues. The CDR3 coding sequence is TGTGCCAGCAGTCCCGGGACTAGCGGGAGTCGAGATACGCAGTATTTT. Its translation: CASSPGTSGSRDTQYF.

At least ten counts were recorded for this clonotype. The CDR3 DNA sequence: TGTGCCAGCAGCTTAGTTGGTAGTCGCAATGAGCAGTTCTTC. It is translated as CASSLVGSRNEQFF. This chain joins TRBV7-6 and TRBJ2-1; D call uncertain. The length of the CDR3 is 14 residues. CDR1 is SGHVS, CDR2 FNYEAQ, per germline. V was shortened by 1 base and J by 6 bases, with 10 bases between the two germline ends.

As regards this clonotype: Relative to the germline gene, one junction end is altered; a read error may explain this. The chain joins TRBV4-1 to TRBJ2-5; weak D call: TRBD2 (5 bases). Germline V CDR1 and CDR2: MGHRA, YSYEKL. This CDR3 comprises 16 residues. CDR3 nucleotides: TGTGCCAGCAGCCAAGAAAACTTCCCGGGGAGAGAGACCCAGTACTTC. This codes for CASSQENFPGRETQYF.

At least ten counts were recorded for this clonotype. The chain recombines TRBV12-3 or TRBV12-4 with TRBJ2-6; D is possibly TRBD1 (5 bases). The CDR3 runs to 15 residues. Deletions cut 0 bases from V and 4 bases from J, with 7 bases between. The CDR3 loop reads CASSLAGVGANVLTF. For the CDR3, the DNA is TGTGCCAGCAGTTTAGCAGGGGTCGGGGCCAACGTCCTGACTTTC.

This chain connects TRBV11-2 to TRBJ2-2; D possibly corresponds to TRBD2 (6 bases). V dropped 0 bases and J dropped 7 bases, with 15 bases sitting between them. Germline CDR1 SGHAT, CDR2 FQNNGV. The CDR3 totals 16 residues. The CDR3 region has the DNA TGTGCCAGCAGCTTAGACGGCGGGAAGTGGGGCGGGGAGCTGTTTTTT. This gives the protein CASSLDGGKWGGELFF.

This clonotype appeared many times. The rearrangement uses TRBV7-2 and TRBJ2-1; 9 nucleotides match TRBD1. Germline loops: CDR1 SGHTA, CDR2 FQGNSA. The CDR3 runs 15 residues. V was clipped by 5 bases and J by 3 bases; unmatched bases: 5. The CDR3 is CASSMGQGDYNEQFF. CDR3 coding DNA: TGTGCCAGCAGCATGGGACAGGGAGACTACAATGAGCAGTTCTTC.

The table lists this clonotype with a few counts. The chain joins TRBV10-3 to TRBJ2-2; TRBD2 might be the D (5 bases). The CDR3 loop spans 13 amino acids. V dropped 6 bases and J dropped 9 bases, with 14 bases sitting between them. Germline assignment: CDR1 ENHRY and CDR2 SYGVKD. The CDR3 region is CAISGLVGRELFF. The CDR3 coding sequence is TGTGCCATCAGCGGACTGGTTGGTAGGGAGCTGTTTTTT.

The V call is TRBV7-9, the J call TRBJ1-4; 8 bases fit TRBD1. The CDR3 loop spans 15 amino acids. Germline assignment: CDR1 SEHNR and CDR2 FQNEAQ (reference sequence). V lost 5 bases and J lost 10; bases outside the gene matches: 12. CDR3 DNA: TGTGCCAGCAGCACCCGACAGGGGAAATTTGTAAAACTGTTTTTT. It yields the protein CASSTRQGKFVKLFF.

The V call is TRBV12-3 or TRBV12-4, the J call TRBJ1-2; 11 bases fit TRBD1. V lost 6 bases and J lost 5; bases outside the gene matches: 14. This CDR3 is built from 17 residues. The CDR3 coding sequence is TGTGCCAGCAGCCAACCGGGACAGGGGGGTGAAGGATATGGCTACACCTTC. Its translation: CASSQPGQGGEGYGYTF.

The sample holds a few counts of this clonotype. The genes are TRBV6-1 and TRBJ2-3; 8 bases map to TRBD1. The germline gives CDR1 MNHNS, CDR2 SASEGT. The CDR3 loop spans 16 amino acids. J lost 0 bases, V lost 8 bases, and 10 bases had no gene match. For the CDR3, the DNA is TGTGCCAGCTCCAACGCAGGGGGCGTCAGCACAGATACGCAGTATTTT. This translates into CASSNAGGVSTDTQYF.

This clonotype has at least ten counts. The CDR3 nucleotides read TGTGCCAGCAGCTTGGGAGGCTGGGGGAGGGTGAGAGATACGCAGTATTTT. Protein product: CASSLGGWGRVRDTQYF. The V and J genes are TRBV7-2 and TRBJ2-3; TRBD2 matches at 7 bases. The CDR3 covers 17 residues. Germline trimming cut 3 bases from V and 5 bases from J; bases unmatched to any gene: 14. Germline-derived CDR1 and CDR2 are SGHTA and FQGNSA.

J is TRBJ2-5 and V is TRBV5-1; D is ambiguous. V lost 4 bases and J lost 7, with 14 bases in between. This CDR3 contains 13 residues. Germline V gene data show CDR1 as SGHRS and CDR2 as YFSETQ. Written as DNA, the CDR3 is TGCGCCAGCAGCGAGGACCTGAAAGGGACCCAGTACTTC. Translating it yields CASSEDLKGTQYF.

This clonotype was counted many times. The chain employs TRBV7-6 and TRBJ1-4; possible D gene TRBD1, 5 bases. Germline V gives CDR1 SGHVS, CDR2 FNYEAQ. The CDR3 spans 17 residues. Trimming removed 6 bases from V and 7 bases from J, with 24 bases in between. The CDR3 here is CASSQGPGRRVGEKLFF. In DNA, the CDR3 is TGTGCCAGCAGTCAAGGGCCGGGACGTCGGGTTGGTGAAAAACTGTTTTTT.

The genes are TRBV10-1 and TRBJ1-1; D is perhaps TRBD1 (6 bases). This CDR3 has 13 amino acids. V was pared by 0 bases and J by 5 bases, with 7 bases between. The germline V gene encodes CDR1 WNHNN and CDR2 SYGVQD (reference sequence). CDR3 nucleotide sequence: TGCGCCAGCAGTGAGTCGGGGGCGACTGAAGCTTTCTTT. Its protein is CASSESGATEAFF.

This clonotype turned up a few times. The genes are TRBV7-8 and TRBJ1-3; D remains unclear. Looked up from germline, CDR1 is SGHVS and CDR2 is FQNEAQ. V was clipped by 4 bases and J by 7 bases, with 11 bases between them. CDR3 size: 13 residues. CDR3 nucleotides: TGTGCCAGCAGCTCAGCCGCGGGCAACACCATATATTTT. This gives the protein CASSSAAGNTIYF.

This clonotype was found a few times. One junction end disagrees with the germline gene, perhaps due to a read error. The CDR3, as DNA: TGTGCCAGCAGCTCTCCGGACAGGCCTATTAACTTC. Translation gives CASSSPDRPINF. The rearrangement joins TRBV7-6 to TRBJ2-4; 7 positions match TRBD1. This CDR3 contains 12 residues. Per germline, CDR1 SGHVS and CDR2 FNYEAQ.

Regarding this clonotype: Germline and junction disagree at one end, which may indicate a read error. The gene calls are TRBV20-1 and TRBJ2-1; 11 positions match TRBD2. The length of the CDR3 is 15 residues. The germline V gene encodes CDR1 DFQATT and CDR2 SNEGSKA (reference sequence). The CDR3 nucleotides read TGCAGTACTTATAGCGGGAGGGTCTCAGGGGCCCTTAGAATCTTC. Encoded protein: CSTYSGRVSGALRIF.

This sequence joins TRBV6-2 or TRBV6-3 and TRBJ2-7, with D uncertain. The CDR3 contains 11 residues. V was clipped by 8 bases and J by 6 bases, with 11 bases between them. CDR1 and CDR2 from the germline V gene are MNHEY and SVGEGT. CDR3 region: CASRTGREQYF. The CDR3 DNA follows: TGTGCCAGCCGGACCGGCCGCGAGCAGTACTTC.

This chain links TRBV7-6 with TRBJ2-3, with D unresolved. Trimming cost V 10 bases and J 4 bases, with 15 bases left between them. Germline V CDR1 and CDR2: SGHVS, FNYEAQ. The CDR3 runs 13 residues. CDR3 region: CANKRVASDTQYF. The CDR3 DNA reads TGTGCCAACAAAAGGGTAGCTTCAGATACGCAGTATTTT.